This T cell receptor (beta chain) was identified in a study of T cell responses to AZD1222 COVID-19 vaccine. Study findings and constraints: It should be noted that donors were predominantly white British and more often female, and clonal diversity was possibly underestimated.

Germline lookup yields CDR1 SGHRS and CDR2 YFSETQ. The junction had 8 bases not matched to a gene; V was cut back by 4 bases and J by 4 bases. The CDR3 sequence is 15 residues long. Measured with immunoSEQ multiplex PCR; TCRdb has only the in-frame clones, and not every one. This table holds 150,000 to 200,000 clones, approximately 89% found once. In regard to this clone: Its antigen is unidentified.

Source: peripheral blood, taken 28 days after the second AZD1222 dose. The TCR was taken from an adult who received the AZD1222 COVID-19 vaccine. This sequence joins TRBV5-1 and TRBJ2-5; TRBD2 agrees at 9 bases. CDR3 bases: TGCGCCAGCAGCCCGCGGACTAGCGAGAGAGAGACCCAGTACTTC. As protein: CASSPRTSERETQYF.